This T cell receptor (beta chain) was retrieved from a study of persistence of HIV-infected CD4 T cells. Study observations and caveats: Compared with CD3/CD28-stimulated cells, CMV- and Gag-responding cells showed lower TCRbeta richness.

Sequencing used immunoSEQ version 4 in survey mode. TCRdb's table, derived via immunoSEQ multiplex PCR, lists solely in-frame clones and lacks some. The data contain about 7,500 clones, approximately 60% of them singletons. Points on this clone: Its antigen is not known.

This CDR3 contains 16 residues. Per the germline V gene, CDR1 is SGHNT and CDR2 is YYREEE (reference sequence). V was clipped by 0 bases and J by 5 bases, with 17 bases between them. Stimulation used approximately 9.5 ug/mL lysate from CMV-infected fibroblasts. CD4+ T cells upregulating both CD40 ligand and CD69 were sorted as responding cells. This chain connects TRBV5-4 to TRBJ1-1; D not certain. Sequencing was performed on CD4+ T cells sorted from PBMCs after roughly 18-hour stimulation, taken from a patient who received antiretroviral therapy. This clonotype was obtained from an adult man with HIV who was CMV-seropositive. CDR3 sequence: CASSLEGGRGGTEAFF. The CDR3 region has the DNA TGTGCCAGCAGCTTGGAGGGAGGGCGAGGAGGAACTGAAGCTTTCTTT.